This T cell receptor (beta chain) appears in the sequencing data of a study of Ad26.COV2.S vaccination and SARS-CoV-2 variants. Documented treatment: approximately 18 received Ad26.COV2.S at low or high dose, single or two shots; 5 received placebo; per-sample allocation not given. At day 63 after the first vaccine or placebo injection, samples were drawn. V dropped 0 bases and J dropped 8 bases, with 17 bases sitting between them. This CDR3 is 15 amino acids long. CDR1 is LGHNA and CDR2 is YSLEER in the germline V gene. Data came from immunoSEQ multiplex PCR; TCRdb stores just in-frame clones and leaves some out. The sample holds about 350,000 clones, about 85% seen once.

This specimen consisted of peripheral blood, obtained in a trial of Ad26.COV2.S vaccine versus placebo. The source of this sequence is a person between 18 and 59 years old who received the Ad26.COV2.S COVID-19 vaccine or a placebo. This rearrangement joins TRBV4-3 to TRBJ2-7; D gene uncertain. The CDR3 reads CASSQDRASAPKQYF. The CDR3, as DNA: TGCGCCAGCAGCCAAGATCGGGCCAGCGCCCCAAAGCAGTACTTC.